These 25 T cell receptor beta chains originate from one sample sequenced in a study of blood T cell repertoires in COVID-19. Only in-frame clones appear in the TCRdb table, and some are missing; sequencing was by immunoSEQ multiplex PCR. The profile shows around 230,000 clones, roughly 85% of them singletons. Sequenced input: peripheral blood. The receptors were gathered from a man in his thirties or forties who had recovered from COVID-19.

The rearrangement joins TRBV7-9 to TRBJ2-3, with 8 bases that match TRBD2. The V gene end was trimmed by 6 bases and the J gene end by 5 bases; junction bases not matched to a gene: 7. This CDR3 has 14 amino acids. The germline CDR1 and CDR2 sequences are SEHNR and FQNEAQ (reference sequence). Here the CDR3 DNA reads TGTGCCAGCAGACCCGGGGGGGCCATAGATACGCAGTATTTT. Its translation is CASRPGGAIDTQYF.

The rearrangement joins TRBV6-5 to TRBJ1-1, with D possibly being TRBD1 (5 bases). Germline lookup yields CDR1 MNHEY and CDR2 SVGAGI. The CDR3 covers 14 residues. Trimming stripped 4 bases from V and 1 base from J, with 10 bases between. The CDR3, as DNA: TGTGCCAGCAGTTTCCTGACAGAGAACACTGAAGCTTTCTTT. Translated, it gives CASSFLTENTEAFF.

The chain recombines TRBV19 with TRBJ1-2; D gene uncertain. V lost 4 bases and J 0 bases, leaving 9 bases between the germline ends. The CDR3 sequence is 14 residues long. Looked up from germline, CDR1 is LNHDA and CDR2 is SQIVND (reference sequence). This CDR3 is CASSTDGANYGYTF. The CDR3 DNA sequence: TGTGCCAGTAGTACCGACGGGGCTAACTATGGCTACACCTTC.

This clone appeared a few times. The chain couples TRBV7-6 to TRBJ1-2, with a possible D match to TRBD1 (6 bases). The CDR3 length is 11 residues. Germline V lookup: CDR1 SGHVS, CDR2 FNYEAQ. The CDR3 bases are TGTGCGAGCGGGGGCGCGCCGGGCTACACCTTC. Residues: CASGGAPGYTF.

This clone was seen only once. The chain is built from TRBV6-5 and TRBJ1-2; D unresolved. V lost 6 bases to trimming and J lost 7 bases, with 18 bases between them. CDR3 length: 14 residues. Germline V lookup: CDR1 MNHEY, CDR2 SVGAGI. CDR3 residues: CASSRPGAGSGYTF. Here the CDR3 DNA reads TGTGCCAGCAGCCGCCCGGGAGCGGGGAGTGGCTACACCTTC.

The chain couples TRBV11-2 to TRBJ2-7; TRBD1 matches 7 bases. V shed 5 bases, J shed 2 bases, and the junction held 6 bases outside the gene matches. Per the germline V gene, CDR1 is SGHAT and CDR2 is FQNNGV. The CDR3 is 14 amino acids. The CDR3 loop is CASSAFDRAYEQYF. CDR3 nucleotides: TGTGCCAGCAGCGCCTTTGACAGGGCCTACGAGCAGTACTTC.

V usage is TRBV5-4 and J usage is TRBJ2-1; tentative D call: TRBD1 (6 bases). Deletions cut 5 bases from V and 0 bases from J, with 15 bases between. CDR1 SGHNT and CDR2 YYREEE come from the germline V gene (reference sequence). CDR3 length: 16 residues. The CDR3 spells CASRPDSANSYNEQFF. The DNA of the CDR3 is TGTGCCAGCAGACCGGACAGCGCAAACTCCTACAATGAGCAGTTCTTC.

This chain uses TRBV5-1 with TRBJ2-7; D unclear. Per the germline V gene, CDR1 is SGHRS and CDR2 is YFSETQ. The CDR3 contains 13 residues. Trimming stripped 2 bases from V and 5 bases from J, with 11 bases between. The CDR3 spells CASSFPRLDEQYF. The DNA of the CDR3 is TGCGCCAGCAGCTTCCCCAGGCTCGACGAGCAGTACTTC. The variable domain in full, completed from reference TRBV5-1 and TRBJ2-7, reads KAGVTQTPRYLIKTRGQQVTLSCSPISGHRSVSWYQQTPGQGLQFLFEYFSETQRNKGNFPGRFSGRQFSNSRSEMNVSTLELGDSALYLCASSFPRLDEQYFGPGTRLTVT.

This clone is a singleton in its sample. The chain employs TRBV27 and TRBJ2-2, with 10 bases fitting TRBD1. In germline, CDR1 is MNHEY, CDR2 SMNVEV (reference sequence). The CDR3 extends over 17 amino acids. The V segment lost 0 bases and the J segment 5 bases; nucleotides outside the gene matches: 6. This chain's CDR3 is CASSLSRDRGRTGELFF. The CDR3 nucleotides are TGTGCCAGCAGTTTATCGAGGGACAGGGGCCGAACCGGGGAGCTGTTTTTT.

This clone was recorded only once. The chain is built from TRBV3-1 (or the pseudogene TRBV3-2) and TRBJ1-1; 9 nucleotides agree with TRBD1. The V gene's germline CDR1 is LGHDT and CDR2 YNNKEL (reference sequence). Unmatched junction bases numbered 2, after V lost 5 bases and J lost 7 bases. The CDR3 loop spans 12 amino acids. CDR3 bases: TGTGCCAGCAGCGGGACAGGGAGTGAAGCTTTCTTT. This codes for CASSGTGSEAFF.

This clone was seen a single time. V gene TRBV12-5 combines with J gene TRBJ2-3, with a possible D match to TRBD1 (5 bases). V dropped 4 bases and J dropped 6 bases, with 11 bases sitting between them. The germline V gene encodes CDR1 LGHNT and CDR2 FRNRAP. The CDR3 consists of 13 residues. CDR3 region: CASGWTMSDTQYF. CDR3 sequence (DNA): TGTGCTAGTGGTTGGACAATGTCGGATACGCAGTATTTT.

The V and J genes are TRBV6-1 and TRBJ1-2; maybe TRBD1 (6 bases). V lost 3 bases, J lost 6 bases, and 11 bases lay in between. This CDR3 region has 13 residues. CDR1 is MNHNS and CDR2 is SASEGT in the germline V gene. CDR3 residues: CASSETGIHGYTF. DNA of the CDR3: TGTGCCAGCAGTGAGACAGGAATCCATGGCTACACCTTC.

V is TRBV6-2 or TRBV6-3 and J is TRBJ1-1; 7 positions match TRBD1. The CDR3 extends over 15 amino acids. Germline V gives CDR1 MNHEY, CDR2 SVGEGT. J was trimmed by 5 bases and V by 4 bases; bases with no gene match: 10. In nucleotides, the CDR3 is TGTGCCAGCAGTTTTTTTACAGGGGATGGGACTGAAGCTTTCTTT. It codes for CASSFFTGDGTEAFF.

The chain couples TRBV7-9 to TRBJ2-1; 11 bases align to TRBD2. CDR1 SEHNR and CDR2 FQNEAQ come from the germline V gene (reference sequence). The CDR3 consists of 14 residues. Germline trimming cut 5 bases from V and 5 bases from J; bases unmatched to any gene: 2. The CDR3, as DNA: TGTGCCAGCAGCCAGGGACTAGCGGACAATGAGCAGTTCTTC. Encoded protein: CASSQGLADNEQFF.

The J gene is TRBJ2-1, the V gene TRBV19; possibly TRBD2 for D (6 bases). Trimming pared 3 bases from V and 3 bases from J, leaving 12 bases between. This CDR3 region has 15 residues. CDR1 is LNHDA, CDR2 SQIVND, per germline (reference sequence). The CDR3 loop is CASSITSRDYNEQFF. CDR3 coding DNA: TGTGCCAGTAGTATCACTAGCCGGGACTACAATGAGCAGTTCTTC.

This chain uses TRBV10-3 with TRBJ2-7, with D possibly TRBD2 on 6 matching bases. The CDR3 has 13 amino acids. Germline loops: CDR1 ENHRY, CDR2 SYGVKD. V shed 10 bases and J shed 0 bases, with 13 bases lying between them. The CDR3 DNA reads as TGTGCCACCCACCCCGGGGGCTCCTACGAGCAGTACTTC. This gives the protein CATHPGGSYEQYF.

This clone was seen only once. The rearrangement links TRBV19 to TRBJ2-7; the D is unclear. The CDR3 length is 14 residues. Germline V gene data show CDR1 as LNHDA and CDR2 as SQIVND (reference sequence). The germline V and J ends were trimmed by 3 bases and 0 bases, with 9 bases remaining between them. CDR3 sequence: CASSIHGSSYEQYF. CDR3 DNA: TGTGCCAGTAGTATTCATGGCAGCTCCTACGAGCAGTACTTC. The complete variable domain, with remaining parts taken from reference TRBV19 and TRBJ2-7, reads DGGITQSPKYLFRKEGQNVTLSCEQNLNHDAMYWYRQDPGQGLRLIYYSQIVNDFQKGDIAEGYSVSREKKESFPLTVTSAQKNPTAFYLCASSIHGSSYEQYFGPGTRLTVT.

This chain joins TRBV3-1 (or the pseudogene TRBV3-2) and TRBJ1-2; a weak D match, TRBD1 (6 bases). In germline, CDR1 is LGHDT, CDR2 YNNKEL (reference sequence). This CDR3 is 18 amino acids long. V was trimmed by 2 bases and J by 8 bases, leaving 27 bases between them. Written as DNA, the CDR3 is TGTGCCAGCAGCCAACCTAGGGCCTTAACAGGGTTCTCGGGGGGCTACACCTTC. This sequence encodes CASSQPRALTGFSGGYTF.

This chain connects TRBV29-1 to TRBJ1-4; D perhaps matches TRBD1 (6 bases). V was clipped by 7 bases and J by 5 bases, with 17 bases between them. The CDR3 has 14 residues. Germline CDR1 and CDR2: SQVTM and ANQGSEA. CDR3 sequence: CSGVPGALNEKLFF. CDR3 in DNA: TGCAGCGGCGTCCCAGGGGCCCTGAATGAAAAACTGTTTTTT.

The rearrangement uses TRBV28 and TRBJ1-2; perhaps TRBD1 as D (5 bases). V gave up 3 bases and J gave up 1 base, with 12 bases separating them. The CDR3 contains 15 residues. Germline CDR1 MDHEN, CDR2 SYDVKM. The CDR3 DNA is TGTGCCAGCAGTTTCCCCCGACAGATTAACTATGGCTACACCTTC. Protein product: CASSFPRQINYGYTF.

CDR3 residues: CASSLEPNEKLFF. The CDR3 region has the DNA TGTGCCAGCAGCTTGGAGCCAAATGAAAAACTGTTTTTT. The chain recombines TRBV5-4 with TRBJ1-4; D is uncertain. The CDR3 contains 13 residues. Trimming stripped 0 bases from V and 5 bases from J, with 5 bases between. CDR1 is SGHNT and CDR2 is YYREEE in the germline V gene (reference sequence).

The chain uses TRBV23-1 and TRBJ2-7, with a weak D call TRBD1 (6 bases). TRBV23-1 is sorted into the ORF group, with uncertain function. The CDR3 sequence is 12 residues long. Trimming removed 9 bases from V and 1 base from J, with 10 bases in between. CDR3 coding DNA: TGCGCCAGGCACAGGGAGTCCTACGAGCAGTACTTC. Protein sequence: CARHRESYEQYF.

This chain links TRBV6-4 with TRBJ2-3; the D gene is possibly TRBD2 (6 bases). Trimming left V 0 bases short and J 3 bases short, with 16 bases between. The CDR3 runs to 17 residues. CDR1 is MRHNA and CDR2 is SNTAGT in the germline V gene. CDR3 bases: TGTGCCAGCAGTGACTCCCCCCGGGGGTCAGCGACAGATACGCAGTATTTT. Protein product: CASSDSPRGSATDTQYF.

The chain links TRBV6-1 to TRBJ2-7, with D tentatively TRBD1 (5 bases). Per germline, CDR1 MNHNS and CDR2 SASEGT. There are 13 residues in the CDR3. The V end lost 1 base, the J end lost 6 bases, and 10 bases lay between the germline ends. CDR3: CASSEVAGREQYF. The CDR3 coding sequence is TGTGCCAGCAGTGAAGTAGCAGGGCGCGAGCAGTACTTC.

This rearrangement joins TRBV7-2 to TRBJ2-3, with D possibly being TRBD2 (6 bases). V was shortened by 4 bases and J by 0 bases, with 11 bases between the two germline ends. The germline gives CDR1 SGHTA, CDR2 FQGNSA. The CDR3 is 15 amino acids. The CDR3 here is CASSSRDSSTDTQYF. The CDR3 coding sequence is TGTGCCAGCAGCTCTCGGGACTCAAGCACAGATACGCAGTATTTT.